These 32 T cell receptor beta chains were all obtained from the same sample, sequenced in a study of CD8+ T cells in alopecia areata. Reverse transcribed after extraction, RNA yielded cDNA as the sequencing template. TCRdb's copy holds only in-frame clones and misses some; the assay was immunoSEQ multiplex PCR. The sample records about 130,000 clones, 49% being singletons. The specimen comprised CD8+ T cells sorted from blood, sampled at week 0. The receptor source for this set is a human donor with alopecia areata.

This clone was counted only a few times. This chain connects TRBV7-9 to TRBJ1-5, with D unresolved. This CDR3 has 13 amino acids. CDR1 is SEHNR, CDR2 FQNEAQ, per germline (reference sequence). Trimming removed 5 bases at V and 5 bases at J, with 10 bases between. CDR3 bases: TGTGCCAGCAGCGGGGTCACAGATCAGCCCCAGCATTTT. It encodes CASSGVTDQPQHF.

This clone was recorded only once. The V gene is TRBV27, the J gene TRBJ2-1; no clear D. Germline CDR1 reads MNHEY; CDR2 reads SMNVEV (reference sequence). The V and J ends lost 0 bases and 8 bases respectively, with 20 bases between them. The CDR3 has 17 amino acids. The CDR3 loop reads CASSLSGFGLRWYEQFF. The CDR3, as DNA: TGTGCCAGCAGTTTATCGGGGTTCGGGCTTCGGTGGTATGAGCAGTTCTTC.

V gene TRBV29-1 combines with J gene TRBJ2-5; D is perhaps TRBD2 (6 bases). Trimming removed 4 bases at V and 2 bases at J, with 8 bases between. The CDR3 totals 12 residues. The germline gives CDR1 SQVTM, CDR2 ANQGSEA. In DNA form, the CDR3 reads TGCAGCGTTGTTGGAGGGCAAGAGACCCAGTACTTC. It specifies CSVVGGQETQYF.

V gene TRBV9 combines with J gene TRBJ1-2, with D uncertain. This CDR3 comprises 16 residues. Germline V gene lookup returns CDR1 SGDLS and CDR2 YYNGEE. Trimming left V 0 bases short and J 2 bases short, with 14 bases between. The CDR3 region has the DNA TGTGCCAGCAGCGTAGTAGAGGATATAGCCAACTATGGCTACACCTTC. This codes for CASSVVEDIANYGYTF. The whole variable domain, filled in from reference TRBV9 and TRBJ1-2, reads DSGVTQTPKHLITATGQRVTLRCSPRSGDLSVYWYQQSLDQGLQFLIQYYNGEERAKGNILERFSAQQFPDLHSELNLSSLELGDSALYFCASSVVEDIANYGYTFGSGTRLTVV.

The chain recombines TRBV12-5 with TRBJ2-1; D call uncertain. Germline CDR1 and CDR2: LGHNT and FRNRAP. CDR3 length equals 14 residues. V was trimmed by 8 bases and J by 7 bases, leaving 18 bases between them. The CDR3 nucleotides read TGTGCTAGTAAGCCGGGCCCCAACTATAATGAGCAGTTCTTC. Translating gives CASKPGPNYNEQFF. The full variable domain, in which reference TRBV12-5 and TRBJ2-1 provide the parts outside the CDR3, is DARVTQTPRHKVTEMGQEVTMRCQPILGHNTVFWYRQTMMQGLELLAYFRNRAPLDDSGMPKDRFSAEMPDATLATLKIQPSEPRDSAVYFCASKPGPNYNEQFFGPGTRLTVL.

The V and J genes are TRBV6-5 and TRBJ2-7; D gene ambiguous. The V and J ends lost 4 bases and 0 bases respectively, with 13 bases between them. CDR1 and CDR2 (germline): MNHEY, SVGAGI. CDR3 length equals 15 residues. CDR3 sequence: CASSFLTDSSYEQYF. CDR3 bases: TGTGCCAGCAGTTTTTTGACGGATAGCTCCTACGAGCAGTACTTC.

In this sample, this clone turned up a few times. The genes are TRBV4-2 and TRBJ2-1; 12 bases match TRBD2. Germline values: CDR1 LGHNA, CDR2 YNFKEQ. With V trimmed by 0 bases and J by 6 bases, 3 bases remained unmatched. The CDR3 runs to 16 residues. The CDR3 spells CASSQDPSGGANEQFF. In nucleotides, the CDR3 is TGTGCCAGCAGCCAAGACCCTAGCGGGGGGGCCAATGAGCAGTTCTTC.

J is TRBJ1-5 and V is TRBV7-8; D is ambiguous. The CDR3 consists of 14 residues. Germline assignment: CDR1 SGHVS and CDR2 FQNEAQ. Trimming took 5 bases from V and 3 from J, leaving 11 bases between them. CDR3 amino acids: CASSRDRNNQPQHF. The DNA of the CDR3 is TGTGCCAGCAGCCGCGACCGAAACAATCAGCCCCAGCATTTT.

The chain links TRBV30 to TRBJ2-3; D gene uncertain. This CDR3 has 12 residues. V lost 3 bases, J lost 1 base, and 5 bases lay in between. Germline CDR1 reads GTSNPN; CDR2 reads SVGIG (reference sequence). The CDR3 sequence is CAWSGGTDTQYF. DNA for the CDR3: TGTGCCTGGAGCGGAGGCACAGATACGCAGTATTTT.

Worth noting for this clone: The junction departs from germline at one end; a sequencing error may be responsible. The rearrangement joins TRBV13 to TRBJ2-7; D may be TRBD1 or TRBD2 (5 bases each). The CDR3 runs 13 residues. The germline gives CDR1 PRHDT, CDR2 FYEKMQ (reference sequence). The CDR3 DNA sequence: TGTACCAGCAGCCCGGGACGGCATATGGAGCAGTACTTC. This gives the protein CTSSPGRHMEQYF.

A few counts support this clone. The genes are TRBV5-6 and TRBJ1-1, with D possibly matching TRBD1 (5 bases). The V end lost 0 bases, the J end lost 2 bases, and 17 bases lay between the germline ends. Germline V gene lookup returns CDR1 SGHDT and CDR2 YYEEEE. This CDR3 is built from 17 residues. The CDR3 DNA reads TGTGCCAGCAGCTTGGACGTGACAGCGAACACCAACACTGAAGCTTTCTTT. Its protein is CASSLDVTANTNTEAFF.

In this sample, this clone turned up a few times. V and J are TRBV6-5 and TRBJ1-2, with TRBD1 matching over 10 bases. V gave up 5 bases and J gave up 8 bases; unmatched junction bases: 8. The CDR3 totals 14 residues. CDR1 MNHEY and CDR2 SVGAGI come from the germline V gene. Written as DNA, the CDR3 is TGTGCCAGCAGTCCCCTTGACAGGGGGCGAGGCTACACCTTC. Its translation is CASSPLDRGRGYTF.

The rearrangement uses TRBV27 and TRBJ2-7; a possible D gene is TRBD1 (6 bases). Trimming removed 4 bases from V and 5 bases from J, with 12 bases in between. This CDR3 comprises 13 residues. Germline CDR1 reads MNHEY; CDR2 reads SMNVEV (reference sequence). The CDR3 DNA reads TGTGCCAGCAGTTGGACAGAGGGTGACGAGCAGTACTTC. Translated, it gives CASSWTEGDEQYF.

CDR3 sequence: CSAYNEKLFF. For the CDR3, the DNA is TGCAGCGCGTACAATGAAAAACTGTTTTTT. The J gene is TRBJ1-4, the V gene TRBV29-1; D is undetermined. CDR3 length: 10 residues. V lost 7 bases, J lost 5 bases, and 5 bases lay in between. Germline values: CDR1 SQVTM, CDR2 ANQGSEA.

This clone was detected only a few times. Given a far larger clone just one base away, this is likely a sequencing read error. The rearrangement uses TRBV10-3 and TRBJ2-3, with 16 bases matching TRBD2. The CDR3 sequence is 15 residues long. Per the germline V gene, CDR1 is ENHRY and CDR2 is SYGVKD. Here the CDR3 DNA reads TGTGCCAGCAGTGGGACTAGCGGGGGGGCAGATACGCAGTATTTT. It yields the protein CASSGTSGGADTQYF.

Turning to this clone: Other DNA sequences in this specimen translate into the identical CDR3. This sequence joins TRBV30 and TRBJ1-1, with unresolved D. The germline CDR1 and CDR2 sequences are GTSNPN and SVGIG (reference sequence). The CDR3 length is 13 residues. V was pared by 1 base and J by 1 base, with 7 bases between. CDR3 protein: CAWSAGGNTEAFF. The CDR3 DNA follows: TGTGCCTGGAGTGCGGGTGGGAACACTGAAGCTTTCTTT. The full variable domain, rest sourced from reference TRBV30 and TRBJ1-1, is SQTIHQWPATLVQPVGSPLSLECTVEGTSNPNLYWYRQAAGRGLQLLFYSVGIGQISSEVPQNLSASRPQDRQFILSSKKLLLSDSGFYLCAWSAGGNTEAFFGQGTRLTVV.

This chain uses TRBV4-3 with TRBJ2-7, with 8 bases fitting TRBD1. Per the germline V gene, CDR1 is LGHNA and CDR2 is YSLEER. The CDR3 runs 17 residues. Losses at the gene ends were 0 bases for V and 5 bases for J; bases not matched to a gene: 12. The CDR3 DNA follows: TGCGCCAGCAGCCAAGAGACAGGGGTCCCCCGGTCGGACGAGCAGTACTTC. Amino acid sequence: CASSQETGVPRSDEQYF.

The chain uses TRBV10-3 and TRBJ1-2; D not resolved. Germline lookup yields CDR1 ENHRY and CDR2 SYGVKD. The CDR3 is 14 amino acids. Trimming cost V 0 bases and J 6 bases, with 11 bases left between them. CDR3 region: CAISESVDMDGYTF. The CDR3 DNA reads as TGTGCCATCAGTGAGTCGGTTGACATGGATGGCTACACCTTC.

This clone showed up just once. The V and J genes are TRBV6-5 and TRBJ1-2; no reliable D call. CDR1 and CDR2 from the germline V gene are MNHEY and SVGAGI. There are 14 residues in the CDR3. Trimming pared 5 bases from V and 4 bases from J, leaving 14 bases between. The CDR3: CASSELGGFYGYTF. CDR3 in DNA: TGTGCCAGCAGTGAATTGGGCGGATTCTATGGCTACACCTTC.

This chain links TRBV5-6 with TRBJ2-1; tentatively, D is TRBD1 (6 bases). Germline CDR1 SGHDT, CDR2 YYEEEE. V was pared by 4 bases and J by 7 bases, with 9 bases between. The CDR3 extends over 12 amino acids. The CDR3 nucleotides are TGTGCCAGCAGCCCCCAGGGGAATGAGCAGTTCTTC. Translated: CASSPQGNEQFF.

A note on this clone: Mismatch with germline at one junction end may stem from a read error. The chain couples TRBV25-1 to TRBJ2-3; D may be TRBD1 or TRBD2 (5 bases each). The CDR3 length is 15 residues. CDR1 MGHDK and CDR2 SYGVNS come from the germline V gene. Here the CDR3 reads CASREGWGQPDTQYF. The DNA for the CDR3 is TGTGCCAGCCGTGAGGGATGGGGCCAGCCAGATACGCAGTATTTT. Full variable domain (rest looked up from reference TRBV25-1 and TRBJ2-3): EADIYQTPRYLVIGTGKKITLECSQTMGHDKMYWYQQDPGMELHLIHYSYGVNSTEKGDLSSESTVSRIRTEHFPLTLESARPSHTSQYLCASREGWGQPDTQYFGPGTRLTVL.

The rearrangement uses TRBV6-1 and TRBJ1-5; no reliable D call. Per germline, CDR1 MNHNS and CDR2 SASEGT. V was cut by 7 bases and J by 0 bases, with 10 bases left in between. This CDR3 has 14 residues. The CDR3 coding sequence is TGTGCCAGCAACCAGCCAGGTAGCAATCAGCCCCAGCATTTT. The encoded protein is CASNQPGSNQPQHF.

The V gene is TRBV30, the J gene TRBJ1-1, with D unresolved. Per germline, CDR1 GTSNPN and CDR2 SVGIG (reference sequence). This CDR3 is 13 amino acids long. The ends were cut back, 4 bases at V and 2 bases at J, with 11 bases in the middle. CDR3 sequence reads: CAWNAGLNTEAFF. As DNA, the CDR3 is TGTGCCTGGAACGCAGGTTTAAACACTGAAGCTTTCTTT. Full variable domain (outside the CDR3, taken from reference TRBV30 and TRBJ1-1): SQTIHQWPATLVQPVGSPLSLECTVEGTSNPNLYWYRQAAGRGLQLLFYSVGIGQISSEVPQNLSASRPQDRQFILSSKKLLLSDSGFYLCAWNAGLNTEAFFGQGTRLTVV.

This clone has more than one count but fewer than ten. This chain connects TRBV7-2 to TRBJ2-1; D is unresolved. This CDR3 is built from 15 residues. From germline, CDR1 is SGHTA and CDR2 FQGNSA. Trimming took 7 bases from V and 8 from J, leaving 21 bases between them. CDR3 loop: CASTRAVTPLDEQFF. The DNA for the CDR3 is TGTGCCAGCACCCGTGCCGTGACACCGTTAGATGAGCAGTTCTTC.

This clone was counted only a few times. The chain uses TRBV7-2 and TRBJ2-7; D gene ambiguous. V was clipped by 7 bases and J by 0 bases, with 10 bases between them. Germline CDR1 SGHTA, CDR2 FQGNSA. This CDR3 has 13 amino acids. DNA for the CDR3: TGTGCCAGCAACCCCTGGAGCTCCTACGAGCAGTACTTC. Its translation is CASNPWSSYEQYF.

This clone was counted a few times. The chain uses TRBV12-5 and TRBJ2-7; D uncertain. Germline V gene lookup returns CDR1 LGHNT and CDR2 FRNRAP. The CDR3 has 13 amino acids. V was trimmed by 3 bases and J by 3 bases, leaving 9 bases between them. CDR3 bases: TGTGCTAGTGGTTTCGACGGTAACTACGAGCAGTACTTC. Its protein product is CASGFDGNYEQYF. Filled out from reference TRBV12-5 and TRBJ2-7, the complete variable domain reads DARVTQTPRHKVTEMGQEVTMRCQPILGHNTVFWYRQTMMQGLELLAYFRNRAPLDDSGMPKDRFSAEMPDATLATLKIQPSEPRDSAVYFCASGFDGNYEQYFGPGTRLTVT.

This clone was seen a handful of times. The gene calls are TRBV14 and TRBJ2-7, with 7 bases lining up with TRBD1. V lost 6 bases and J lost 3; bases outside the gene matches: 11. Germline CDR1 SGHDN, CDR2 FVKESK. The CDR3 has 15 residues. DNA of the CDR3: TGTGCCAGCAGAAGAGGGGACAGACCCTTCTACGAGCAGTACTTC. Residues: CASRRGDRPFYEQYF.

The CDR3 DNA follows: TGTGCCAGCAGTTTATCGAAGGGAGGCTATGGCTACACCTTC. Protein: CASSLSKGGYGYTF. The V call is TRBV27, the J call TRBJ1-2, with D uncertain. Trimming shortened V by 0 bases and J by 4 bases, and 9 bases separated the two germline ends. CDR1 and CDR2 from the germline V gene are MNHEY and SMNVEV (reference sequence). The CDR3 has 14 amino acids.

CDR3: CASSSPGQGSYEQYF. Here the CDR3 DNA reads TGCGCCAGCAGCTCCCCGGGACAGGGCTCCTACGAGCAGTACTTC. The chain joins TRBV5-1 to TRBJ2-7, with 9 bases fitting TRBD1. The CDR3 sequence is 15 residues long. V shed 3 bases and J 0 bases; nucleotides not matched to a gene: 4. Per germline, CDR1 SGHRS and CDR2 YFSETQ.

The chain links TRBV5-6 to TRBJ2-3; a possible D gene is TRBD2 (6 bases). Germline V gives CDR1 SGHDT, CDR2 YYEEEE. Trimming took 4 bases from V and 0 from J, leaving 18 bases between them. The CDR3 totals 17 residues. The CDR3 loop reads CASSIGVAEISTDTQYF. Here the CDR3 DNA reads TGTGCCAGCAGCATCGGGGTAGCGGAGATTAGCACAGATACGCAGTATTTT.

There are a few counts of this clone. CDR3 residues: CSARTLSTDTQYF. Here the CDR3 DNA reads TGCAGCGCTCGGACACTTAGCACAGATACGCAGTATTTT. The rearrangement uses TRBV29-1 and TRBJ2-3; perhaps TRBD1 as D (5 bases). The CDR3 covers 13 residues. Germline V lookup: CDR1 SQVTM, CDR2 ANQGSEA. The germline V and J ends were trimmed by 7 bases and 0 bases, with 11 bases remaining between them.

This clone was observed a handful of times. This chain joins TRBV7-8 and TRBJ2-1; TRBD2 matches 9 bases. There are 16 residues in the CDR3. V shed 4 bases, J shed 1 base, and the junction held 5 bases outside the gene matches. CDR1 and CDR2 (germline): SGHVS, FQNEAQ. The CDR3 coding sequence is TGTGCCAGCAGCTCAGCGGGGGGCCTATCCTACAATGAGCAGTTCTTC. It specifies CASSSAGGLSYNEQFF.